The rows below give T cell receptor beta chains drawn from one sample of a study of cytomegalovirus exposure and HLA in healthy donors. The method was immunoSEQ multiplex PCR; TCRdb's version includes in-frame clones alone and lacks a portion of them. The sample records around 130,000 clones, roughly 79% being singletons. The sequencing input was PBMCs. These receptors came from a young man in good health and CMV-seronegative. Both conserved end residues are part of each CDR3. A D gene is named only where the DNA matches it firmly. Size is stated for part of the rows, as once, few or many counts, or as a class when the clone is expanded.

TRBJ2-1 | TRBV6-1 | TRBD1 | - | TGTGCCAGCAGTGAGAACAGGGGTGGGCCTTACAATGAGCAGTTCTTC | CASSENRGGPYNEQFF
TRBJ2-3 | TRBV27 | - | - | TGTGCCAGCAGTTTAGGGCGGGACACAGATACGCAGTATTTT | CASSLGRDTDTQYF
TRBJ2-7 | TRBV5-1 | TRBD1 | - | TGCGCCAGCAGCTCCCGGGACAGGGGCCTCTACGAGCAGTACTTC | CASSSRDRGLYEQYF
TRBJ1-1 | TRBV4-1 | TRBD1 | few | TGCGCCAGCAGCCAAGAGTTTACAGGGGCAAGGGAAGCTTTCTTT | CASSQEFTGAREAFF
TRBJ2-3 | TRBV4-3 | TRBD2 | - | TGCGCCAGCAGCCAAATCGGGACTAGCGGTTACACAGATACGCAGTATTTT | CASSQIGTSGYTDTQYF
TRBJ1-1 | TRBV7-9 | - | - | TGTGCCAGCAGGTCAAAGAGGAACACTGAAGCTTTCTTT | CASRSKRNTEAFF
TRBJ1-2 | TRBV28 | - | - | TGTGCCAGCAGTTTCTTCAACAGGGCCGATATCTATGGCTACACCTTC | CASSFFNRADIYGYTF
TRBJ2-3 | TRBV6-4 | - | many | TGTGCCAGCAGTGACTCGCTCAACAGCCCAGATACGCAGTATTTT | CASSDSLNSPDTQYF
TRBJ2-7 | TRBV29-1 | - | - | TGCAGCGTTCTGGGGGCCTCTGGAGAGCAGTACTTC | CSVLGASGEQYF
TRBJ1-2 | TRBV13 | TRBD1 | - | TGTGCCAGCAGCATGTCGCAATCCCTGGGGACAGGGGAGGGCTACACCTTC | CASSMSQSLGTGEGYTF
TRBJ1-5 | TRBV6-5 | - | - | TGTGCCAGCAGTACAGGGTTTCCTCAGCCCCAGCATTTT | CASSTGFPQPQHF
TRBJ2-7 | TRBV4-3 | TRBD2 | once | TGCGCCAGCAGCCAAGATTGGTCTAGCGGGTCCTACGAGCAGTACTTC | CASSQDWSSGSYEQYF
TRBJ1-4 | TRBV6-6 | TRBD1 | - | TGTGCCAGCAGTTACAGAACAGGGGCGTCTAATGAAAAACTGTTTTTT | CASSYRTGASNEKLFF
TRBJ1-3 | TRBV9 | - | - | TGTGCCAGCGCAGGGATTGGAAACACCATATATTTT | CASAGIGNTIYF
TRBJ1-1 | TRBV9 | TRBD1 | - | TGTGCCAGCAGCCTCTCGATGGGACAGGGCCTTCGTGAAGCTTTCTTT | CASSLSMGQGLREAFF
TRBJ2-3 | TRBV6-1 | - | - | TGTGCCAGCAGTGATCTGTCTAGGGCAGGAGGGATGACCACAGATACGCAGTATTTT | CASSDLSRAGGMTTDTQYF
TRBJ2-5 | TRBV9 | TRBD2 | - | TGTGCCAGCAGCTCGGGAGGGGGGCTAGCGGGCCGAGAGACCCAGTACTTC | CASSSGGGLAGRETQYF
TRBJ1-2 | TRBV29-1 | - | - | TGCAGCGCCCAGGGTACCGGCTACACCTTC | CSAQGTGYTF
TRBJ1-2 | TRBV4-2 | TRBD1 | - | TGTGCCAGCAGCCACGCCCGCCCGGGACAGGGGGCCCATGGCTACACCTTC | CASSHARPGQGAHGYTF
TRBJ1-3 | TRBV6-5 | - | - | TGTGCCAGCAGTTACTCGGCCGGGACAACCGGAAACACCATATATTTT | CASSYSAGTTGNTIYF
TRBJ1-5 | TRBV6-4 | TRBD1 | - | TGTGCCAGCAGTGCCCGGACAGGGGGAGGACAGCCCCAGCATTTT | CASSARTGGGQPQHF
TRBJ2-3 | TRBV5-8 | TRBD2 | few | TGTGCCAGCAGCTTCCCTTCTACTAGCGGCCCCGGGGATACGCAGTATTTT | CASSFPSTSGPGDTQYF
TRBJ2-3 | TRBV10-3 | TRBD2 | - | TGTGCCATCAGGGACCCGGGGGGTACTAGCACAGATACGCAGTATTTT | CAIRDPGGTSTDTQYF
TRBJ2-3 | TRBV29-1 | - | - | TGCAGCTACGACATCACAGATACGCAGTATTTT | CSYDITDTQYF
TRBJ2-7 | TRBV9 | - | - | TGTGCCAGCAGGCAGGGTCCCGAATCAACCTACGAGCAGTACTTC | CASRQGPESTYEQYF
TRBJ2-1 | TRBV6-4 | TRBD2 | medium-sized | TGTGCCAGCAGTGAACTAGCGGGGGGGTACAATGAGCAGTTCTTC | CASSELAGGYNEQFF
TRBJ1-4 | TRBV30 | - | - | TGTGCCTGGAGTTGGCAGGGTAATGAAAAACTGTTTTTT | CAWSWQGNEKLFF
TRBJ1-4 | TRBV5-6 | TRBD1 | - | TGTGCCAGCCTCGGGACAGGGGTAGAAGAAAAACTGTTTTTT | CASLGTGVEEKLFF
TRBJ2-6 | TRBV25-1 | TRBD2 | once | TGTGCCAGCAGTGGGACTAGTTCCCCCCCTGGGGCCAACGTCCTGACTTTC | CASSGTSSPPGANVLTF
TRBJ1-2 | TRBV4-3 | - | - | TGCGCCAGCAGCCAAGTTCGCCGTAGGTCGGGGATAATTAACTATGGCTACACCTTC | CASSQVRRRSGIINYGYTF
TRBJ1-6 | TRBV6-6 | - | - | TGTGCCAGCAGTGCCATTTCAGTTGATAATTCACCCCTCCACTTT | CASSAISVDNSPLHF
TRBJ1-4 | TRBV30 | - | - | TGTGCCTGGAGTGTACGGAGAGATGAAAAACTGTTTTTT | CAWSVRRDEKLFF
TRBJ2-1 | TRBV9 | TRBD2 | - | TGTGCCAGCAGCCCTCTCGGGACTAGCGGGGGGCGGGAGCAGTTCTTC | CASSPLGTSGGREQFF
TRBJ2-3 | TRBV19 | - | - | TGTGCCAGTAGTATGGCCACAGATACGCAGTATTTT | CASSMATDTQYF
TRBJ2-1 | TRBV6-6 | - | - | TGTGCCAGCAGTTACTCGGGCAGGGGTGGAAATGAGCAGTTCTTC | CASSYSGRGGNEQFF
TRBJ1-3 | TRBV30 | - | - | TGTGCCTGGAGCCTAGAACGCTCTGGAAACACCATATATTTT | CAWSLERSGNTIYF
TRBJ2-7 | TRBV11-2 | - | - | TGTGCCAGCAGCTTAGGGCCCCGAGACCAACGGGGCTACGAGCAGTACTTC | CASSLGPRDQRGYEQYF
TRBJ2-7 | TRBV4-3 | TRBD1 | - | TGCGCCAGCAGCCAAGATGGGACAGACTCCTACGAGCAGTACTTC | CASSQDGTDSYEQYF
TRBJ1-6 | TRBV28 | TRBD1 | - | TGTGCCAGCAGTTCCCCCGGACAGGGCTATTCACCCCTCCACTTT | CASSSPGQGYSPLHF
TRBJ2-7 | TRBV4-3 | TRBD1 | - | TGCGCCAGCAGCCAAGATCGTGCGTCGGACAGGGTTTACGAGCAGTACTTC | CASSQDRASDRVYEQYF
TRBJ1-5 | TRBV6-1 | - | - | TGTGCCAGCAGTGAAGTCCCAAATCAGCCCCAGCATTTT | CASSEVPNQPQHF
TRBJ2-2 | TRBV5-4 | TRBD1 | - | TGTGCCAGCAGCACGGACAGGGCCGGGGAGCTGTTTTTT | CASSTDRAGELFF
TRBJ2-7 | TRBV9 | - | once | TGTGCCAGCAGCCGATACTCTGACTGGAACTACGAGCAGTACTTC | CASSRYSDWNYEQYF
TRBJ2-1 | TRBV7-6 | - | - | TGTGCCAGCAGCTTAGCGCTCGGGAGTGAGCAGTTCTTC | CASSLALGSEQFF
TRBJ2-5 | TRBV7-9 | TRBD1 | - | TGTGCCAGCAGCCGGGACAGGGGTCAAGAGACCCAGTACTTC | CASSRDRGQETQYF
TRBJ2-5 | TRBV30 | TRBD2 | - | TGTGCCTGGAGTAGTGTAAGGGTTAGCGGGGGAACCCAAGAGACCCAGTACTTC | CAWSSVRVSGGTQETQYF
TRBJ1-2 | TRBV7-9 | TRBD1 | - | TGTGCCGGCAACAGGGGGCCCCCCTCTAACTATGGCTACACCTTC | CAGNRGPPSNYGYTF
TRBJ1-2 | TRBV28 | - | - | TGTGCCAGCAGTCCGCGAGGGGGTGGCTATGGCTACACCTTC | CASSPRGGGYGYTF
TRBJ1-2 | TRBV6-5 | - | - | TGTGCCAGCAGTTCGCAGGGGCGCGGTGGCTACACCTTC | CASSSQGRGGYTF
TRBJ2-3 | TRBV6-1 | TRBD2 | - | TGTGCCAGCAGTGGCCTAGCGGGGGCCAGCATCTATTTT | CASSGLAGASIYF
TRBJ2-7 | TRBV9 | TRBD1 | - | TGTGCCAGCAGCGCGACAGGGTACGAGCAGTACTTC | CASSATGYEQYF
TRBJ2-7 | TRBV6-5 | - | - | TGTGCCAGCAGTTACGGACAGTACGAGCAGTACTTC | CASSYGQYEQYF
TRBJ2-7 | TRBV9 | TRBD1 | - | TGTGCCAGCAGCGATGGACAGGGGGTGTCCTACGAGCAGTACTTC | CASSDGQGVSYEQYF